These 11 T cell receptor beta chains were sequenced from one sample in a study of control samples from healthy donors and cancer patients. Measured with immunoSEQ multiplex PCR; TCRdb has only the in-frame clones, and not every one. Seen here are more than 100,000 clones, roughly 90% observed once, and the top ten hold almost 8%. Material: blood. Receptor source: a woman aged 18-30 years in good health.

The chain couples TRBV5-1 to TRBJ2-3; the D gene is possibly TRBD2 (6 bases). This CDR3 is 17 amino acids long. Germline lookup yields CDR1 SGHRS and CDR2 YFSETQ. The V and J ends lost 0 bases and 0 bases respectively, with 14 bases between them. Here the CDR3 DNA reads TGCGCCAGCAGCTTGGGATCGGCGGGGTATAGCACAGATACGCAGTATTTT. This codes for CASSLGSAGYSTDTQYF.

This clone has only a few counts. The chain recombines TRBV28 with TRBJ1-6; D might be TRBD1 (6 bases). In germline, CDR1 is MDHEN, CDR2 SYDVKM. V lost 7 bases and J lost 7, with 17 bases in between. This CDR3 comprises 15 residues. CDR3 nucleotides: TGTGCCAGCACCCGACAGGATCTCCGCAATTCACCCCTCCACTTT. Amino acids: CASTRQDLRNSPLHF.

J is TRBJ2-3 and V is TRBV7-9, with 13 bases lining up with TRBD2. Looked up from germline, CDR1 is SEHNR and CDR2 is FQNEAQ (reference sequence). Losses at the gene ends were 4 bases for V and 2 bases for J; bases not matched to a gene: 6. The CDR3 is made up of 17 amino acids. The CDR3 region has the DNA TGTGCCAGCAGCTCCAGACTAGCGGGGGGACCCACAGATACGCAGTATTTT. Protein sequence: CASSSRLAGGPTDTQYF.

This clone is a singleton in its sample. This sequence joins TRBV7-9 and TRBJ1-3; D is ambiguous. The CDR3 extends over 13 amino acids. CDR1 and CDR2 from the germline V gene are SEHNR and FQNEAQ (reference sequence). V lost 4 bases and J lost 4, with 8 bases in between. CDR3: CASSSMTGNTIYF. The CDR3 DNA reads TGTGCCAGCAGCTCCATGACAGGAAACACCATATATTTT.

V and J are TRBV21-1 and TRBJ1-1; the table's D call TRBD1 went unverified against the DNA. TRBV21-1 is a pseudogene locus. The CDR3 loop spans 14 amino acids. CDR3 protein: CASSSLTGSTEAFF. The CDR3 DNA reads TGTGCCAGCAGCTCACTCACAGGGTCCACTGAAGCTTTCTTT.

The rearrangement uses TRBV7-2 and TRBJ1-6; maybe TRBD1 (5 bases). Trimming removed 1 base from V and 10 bases from J, with 11 bases in between. This CDR3 spans 14 amino acids. Germline V gene sequence: CDR1 SGHTA, CDR2 FQGNSA. CDR3 in amino acids: CASSLEGARSPLHF. CDR3 nucleotide sequence: TGTGCCAGCAGCTTAGAAGGGGCACGCTCACCCCTCCACTTT.

In its sample, this clone was seen a few times. The chain couples TRBV9 to TRBJ1-2, with D perhaps matching TRBD1 (5 bases). V lost 1 base, J lost 7 bases, and 23 bases lay in between. In germline, CDR1 is SGDLS, CDR2 YYNGEE. This CDR3 spans 17 amino acids. The CDR3 DNA follows: TGTGCCAGCAGCGTACGGGACGGGCCGCTGCGCCGTCGTGGCTACACCTTC. Translation gives CASSVRDGPLRRRGYTF.

J is TRBJ1-1 and V is TRBV12-3 or TRBV12-4; maybe TRBD1 (5 bases). This CDR3 comprises 11 residues. Trimming removed 8 bases from V and 9 bases from J, with 13 bases in between. The CDR3, as DNA: TGTGCCAGCGGGAGGGAGGGGAAAGCTTTCTTT. Its protein product is CASGREGKAFF.

This chain joins TRBV2 and TRBJ2-2; D not resolved. The CDR3 has 16 residues. Germline-derived CDR1 and CDR2 are SNHLY and FYNNEI. V was cut by 7 bases and J by 2 bases, with 17 bases left in between. CDR3 protein: CASTRRHSLNTGELFF. The DNA for the CDR3 is TGTGCCAGCACCAGAAGGCACAGCCTCAACACCGGGGAGCTGTTTTTT.

The V and J genes are TRBV18 and TRBJ1-3; maybe TRBD1 (5 bases). This CDR3 is 18 amino acids long. Germline V gene data show CDR1 as KGHSH and CDR2 as LQKENI. The ends were cut back, 0 bases at V and 0 bases at J, with 15 bases in the middle. CDR3 loop: CASSPPRGTGSSGNTIYF. The CDR3 DNA is TGTGCCAGCTCACCACCTCGGGGGACGGGTTCCTCTGGAAACACCATATATTTT. The variable domain in full, completed from reference TRBV18 and TRBJ1-3, reads NAGVMQNPRHLVRRRGQEARLRCSPMKGHSHVYWYRQLPEEGLKFMVYLQKENIIDESGMPKERFSAEFPKEGPSILRIQQVVRGDSAAYFCASSPPRGTGSSGNTIYFGEGSWLTVV.

The CDR3 bases are TGTGCCACCAGTGATAGAGGGACAGGGTACCCCTATGGCTACACCTTC. This sequence encodes CATSDRGTGYPYGYTF. This chain uses TRBV24-1 with TRBJ1-2; 9 bases are shared with TRBD1. Germline V gene sequence: CDR1 KGHDR, CDR2 SFDVKD. Unmatched junction bases numbered 8, after V lost 3 bases and J lost 4 bases. The CDR3 loop spans 16 amino acids.